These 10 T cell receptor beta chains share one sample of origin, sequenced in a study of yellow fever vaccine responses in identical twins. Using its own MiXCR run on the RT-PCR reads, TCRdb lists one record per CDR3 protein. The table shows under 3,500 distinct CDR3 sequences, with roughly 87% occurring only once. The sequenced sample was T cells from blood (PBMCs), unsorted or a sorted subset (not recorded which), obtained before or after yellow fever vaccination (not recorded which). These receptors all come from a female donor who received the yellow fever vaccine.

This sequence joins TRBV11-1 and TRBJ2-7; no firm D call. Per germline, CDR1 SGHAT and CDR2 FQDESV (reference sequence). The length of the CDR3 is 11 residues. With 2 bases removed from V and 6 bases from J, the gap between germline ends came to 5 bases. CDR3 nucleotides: TGTGCCAGCAGCTTATTGGGCGAGCAGTACTTC. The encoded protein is CASSLLGEQYF.

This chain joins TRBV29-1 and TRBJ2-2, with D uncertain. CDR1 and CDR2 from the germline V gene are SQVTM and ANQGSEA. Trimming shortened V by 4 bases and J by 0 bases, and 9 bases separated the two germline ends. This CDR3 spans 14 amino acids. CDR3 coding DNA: TGCAGCGTTGTTCGTCACGCGAACACCGGGGAGCTGTTTTTT. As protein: CSVVRHANTGELFF.

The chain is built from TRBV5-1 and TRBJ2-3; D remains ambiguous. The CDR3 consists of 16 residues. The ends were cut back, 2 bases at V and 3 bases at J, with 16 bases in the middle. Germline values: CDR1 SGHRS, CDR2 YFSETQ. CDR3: CASSFGTRTTTDTQYF. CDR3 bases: TGCGCCAGCAGCTTCGGTACACGAACGACAACAGATACGCAGTATTTT.

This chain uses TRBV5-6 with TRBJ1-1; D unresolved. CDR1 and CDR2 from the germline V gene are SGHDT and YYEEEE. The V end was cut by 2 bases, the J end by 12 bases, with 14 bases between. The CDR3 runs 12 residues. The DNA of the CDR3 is TGTGCCAGCAGCTTTTCCCGGGTCGGGTCTTTCTTT. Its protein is CASSFSRVGSFF. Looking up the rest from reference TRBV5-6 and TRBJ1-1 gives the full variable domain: DAGVTQSPTHLIKTRGQQVTLRCSPKSGHDTVSWYQQALGQGPQFIFQYYEEEERQRGNFPDRFSGHQFPNYSSELNVNALLLGDSALYLCASSFSRVGSFFGQGTRLTVV.

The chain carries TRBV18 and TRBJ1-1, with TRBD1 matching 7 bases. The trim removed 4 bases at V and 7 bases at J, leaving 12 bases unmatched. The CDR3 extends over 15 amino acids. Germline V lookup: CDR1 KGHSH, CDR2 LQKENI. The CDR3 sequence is CASSLIQDRRGEAFF. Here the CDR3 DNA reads TGTGCCAGCTCACTCATCCAGGACAGGCGAGGTGAAGCTTTCTTT.

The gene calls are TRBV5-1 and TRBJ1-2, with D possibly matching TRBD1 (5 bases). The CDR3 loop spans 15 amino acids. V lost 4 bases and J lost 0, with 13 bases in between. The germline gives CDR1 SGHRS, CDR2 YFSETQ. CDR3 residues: CASSPSGGANYGYTF. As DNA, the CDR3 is TGCGCCAGCAGCCCCAGCGGGGGAGCTAACTATGGCTACACCTTC.

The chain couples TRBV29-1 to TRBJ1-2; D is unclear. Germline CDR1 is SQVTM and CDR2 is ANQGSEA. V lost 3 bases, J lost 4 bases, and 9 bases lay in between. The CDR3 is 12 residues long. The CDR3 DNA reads TGCAGCGTTGATCCAGGAATCTATGGCTACACCTTC. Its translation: CSVDPGIYGYTF.

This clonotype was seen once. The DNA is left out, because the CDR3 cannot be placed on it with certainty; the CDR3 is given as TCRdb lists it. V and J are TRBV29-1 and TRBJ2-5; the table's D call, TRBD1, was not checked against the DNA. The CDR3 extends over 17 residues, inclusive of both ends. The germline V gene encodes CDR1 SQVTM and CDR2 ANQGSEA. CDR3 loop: CSVGMTGGYFGNETQYF.

CDR3 sequence: CAISESSLSGAGNTIYF. As DNA, the CDR3 is TGTGCCATCAGTGAGTCGAGTTTATCAGGGGCTGGAAACACCATATATTTT. The V gene is TRBV10-3, the J gene TRBJ1-3, with a tentative D call TRBD1 (6 bases). The germline V gene has CDR1 ENHRY and CDR2 SYGVKD. The CDR3 consists of 17 residues. V gave up 0 bases and J gave up 2 bases, with 14 bases separating them.

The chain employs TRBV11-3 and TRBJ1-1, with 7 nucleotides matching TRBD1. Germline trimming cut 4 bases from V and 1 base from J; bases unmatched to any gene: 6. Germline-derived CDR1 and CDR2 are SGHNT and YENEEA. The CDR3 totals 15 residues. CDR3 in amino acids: CASSSGQVPNTEAFF. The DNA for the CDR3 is TGTGCCAGCAGCTCCGGACAGGTTCCGAACACTGAAGCTTTCTTT.